Each of the 23 T cell receptor beta chains below was sequenced from the same sample in a study of blood T cell repertoires in COVID-19. The data were produced by immunoSEQ multiplex PCR, yet TCRdb's version contains in-frame clones alone and is incomplete. The data show approximately 410,000 clones, about nine tenths seen once. Material for sequencing was peripheral blood. Receptors originate from a woman in her thirties with active or convalescent COVID-19.

This clone was counted a single time. The DNA for the CDR3 is TGTGCCAGCAGCCTGACAGACACTGAAGCTTTCTTT. This translates into CASSLTDTEAFF. The chain carries TRBV3-1 (or the pseudogene TRBV3-2) and TRBJ1-1; tentatively, D is TRBD1 (5 bases). The germline V and J ends were trimmed by 4 bases and 3 bases, with 6 bases remaining between them. This CDR3 comprises 12 residues. Per the germline V gene, CDR1 is LGHDT and CDR2 is YNNKEL (reference sequence).

The chain has TRBV11-2 and TRBJ2-3, with 11 bases identical to TRBD2. V was pared by 0 bases and J by 4 bases, with 9 bases of the junction left unmatched. CDR3 size: 18 residues. In germline, CDR1 is SGHAT, CDR2 FQNNGV. CDR3 protein: CASSLDFFGTSGADTQYF. As DNA, the CDR3 is TGTGCCAGCAGCTTAGATTTTTTTGGGACTAGCGGAGCAGATACGCAGTATTTT.

The rearrangement joins TRBV15 to TRBJ1-1; D not certain. With 5 bases removed from V and 1 base from J, the gap between germline ends came to 20 bases. The V gene's germline CDR1 is LNHNV and CDR2 YYDKDF (reference sequence). This CDR3 has 17 amino acids. The CDR3: CATSDDQTFVENTEAFF. As DNA, the CDR3 is TGTGCCACCAGCGACGACCAGACATTTGTAGAGAACACTGAAGCTTTCTTT. The full variable domain, completed using reference TRBV15 and TRBJ1-1, is DAMVIQNPRYQVTQFGKPVTLSCSQTLNHNVMYWYQQKSSQAPKLLFHYYDKDFNNEADTPDNFQSRRPNTSFCFLDIRSPGLGDTAMYLCATSDDQTFVENTEAFFGQGTRLTVV.

The chain combines TRBV19 with TRBJ1-2; 7 nucleotides agree with TRBD1. CDR1 LNHDA and CDR2 SQIVND come from the germline V gene (reference sequence). Unmatched junction bases numbered 0, after V lost 6 bases and J lost 2 bases. The CDR3 loop spans 12 amino acids. Written as DNA, the CDR3 is TGTGCCAGTAGACAGGGGAACTATGGCTACACCTTC. It specifies CASRQGNYGYTF.

This clone was picked up one time. This chain links TRBV2 with TRBJ1-2; 9 bases map to TRBD1. The CDR3 consists of 15 residues. The germline CDR1 and CDR2 sequences are SNHLY and FYNNEI. The ends lost 4 bases at V and 5 bases at J; junction bases unmatched: 8. The CDR3: CASSAGTGPIYGYTF. Written as DNA, the CDR3 is TGTGCCAGCAGTGCAGGGACAGGGCCCATTTATGGCTACACCTTC.

This clone is a singleton in its sample. The gene calls are TRBV6-5 and TRBJ2-1; a weak D match, TRBD2 (7 bases). CDR3 size: 16 residues. Trimming left V 0 bases short and J 8 bases short, with 17 bases between. CDR1 and CDR2 (germline): MNHEY, SVGAGI. The CDR3, as DNA: TGTGCCAGCAGTTACTCTTGGGTAGGGGGGGCGCATGAGCAGTTCTTC. Protein: CASSYSWVGGAHEQFF.

The gene calls are TRBV6-5 and TRBJ1-4; TRBD1 matches at 7 bases. Looked up from germline, CDR1 is MNHEY and CDR2 is SVGAGI. The CDR3 runs to 15 residues. The junction had 9 bases not matched to a gene; V was cut back by 7 bases and J by 4 bases. This chain's CDR3 is CASTYRDSSNEKLFF. In nucleotides, the CDR3 is TGTGCCAGCACTTATCGGGACAGCAGTAATGAAAAACTGTTTTTT.

The J gene is TRBJ2-7, the V gene TRBV6-5, with 9 bases lining up with TRBD1. V was pared by 6 bases and J by 3 bases, with 6 bases of the junction left unmatched. The length of the CDR3 is 14 residues. CDR1 and CDR2 from the germline V gene are MNHEY and SVGAGI. CDR3 in amino acids: CASSHGTGNYEQYF. The CDR3 DNA reads TGTGCCAGCAGCCACGGGACAGGGAACTACGAGCAGTACTTC.

The genes are TRBV5-1 and TRBJ1-1; 10 bases are a match to TRBD1. This CDR3 comprises 15 residues. With 4 bases clipped from V and 4 bases from J, the junction kept 7 bases outside the gene matches. Germline values: CDR1 SGHRS, CDR2 YFSETQ. The CDR3 DNA follows: TGCGCCAGCAGCGCAGGGACAGGGGCTGGCACTGAAGCTTTCTTT. Protein: CASSAGTGAGTEAFF.

The table lists this clone with a count of one. This sequence joins TRBV5-6 and TRBJ2-1, with 8 nucleotides matching TRBD1. This CDR3 is 17 amino acids long. The V gene's germline CDR1 is SGHDT and CDR2 YYEEEE. V was pared by 3 bases and J by 6 bases, with 14 bases of the junction left unmatched. CDR3 in amino acids: CASSSTGRQGSSNEQFF. Here the CDR3 DNA reads TGTGCCAGCAGCTCGACCGGGCGACAGGGGTCGTCCAATGAGCAGTTCTTC.

CDR3 residues: CASSDRVSTDTQYF. DNA for the CDR3: TGTGCCAGCAGTGATCGAGTTAGCACAGATACGCAGTATTTT. The chain joins TRBV27 to TRBJ2-3; D unresolved. Between the trimmed V and J ends, which lost 5 bases and 0 bases, there was a span of 9 bases. The CDR3 spans 14 residues. CDR1 is MNHEY and CDR2 is SMNVEV in the germline V gene (reference sequence).

In this sample, this clone turned up once. This chain links TRBV5-4 with TRBJ1-2, with D possibly matching TRBD1 (6 bases). The V end was cut by 2 bases, the J end by 2 bases, with 13 bases between. CDR1 SGHNT and CDR2 YYREEE come from the germline V gene (reference sequence). This CDR3 comprises 15 residues. The CDR3 protein is CASSLWDNQNYGYTF. The CDR3 bases are TGTGCCAGCAGCTTATGGGACAACCAAAACTATGGCTACACCTTC.

This clone was recorded only once. The rearrangement links TRBV28 to TRBJ1-1; D is uncertain. The CDR3 has 12 amino acids. CDR1 MDHEN and CDR2 SYDVKM come from the germline V gene. V shed 5 bases and J shed 8 bases, with 12 bases lying between them. The CDR3 loop is CASSGLGREAFF. CDR3 coding DNA: TGTGCCAGCAGTGGGCTTGGGAGAGAAGCTTTCTTT.

This clone was seen just once. This rearrangement joins TRBV19 to TRBJ1-2; unclear D gene. This CDR3 region has 17 residues. Germline V gene data show CDR1 as LNHDA and CDR2 as SQIVND (reference sequence). Trimming removed 8 bases at V and 0 bases at J, with 22 bases between. CDR3 DNA: TGTGCCAGTTTTCAAAATCGGGTTCCTGTACCTAACTATGGCTACACCTTC. It codes for CASFQNRVPVPNYGYTF.

The genes are TRBV6-1 and TRBJ2-5; D might be TRBD2 (6 bases). The CDR3 extends over 13 amino acids. Trimming took 7 bases from V and 10 from J, leaving 19 bases between them. Germline V lookup: CDR1 MNHNS, CDR2 SASEGT. The CDR3 nucleotides are TGTGCCAGCACCACTCCGGGAGACGCTGACCAGTACTTC. Translating it yields CASTTPGDADQYF.

The gene calls are TRBV2 and TRBJ2-5; tentatively, D is TRBD1 (7 bases). V was shortened by 11 bases and J by 5 bases, with 33 bases between the two germline ends. Per germline, CDR1 SNHLY and CDR2 FYNNEI. The CDR3 contains 18 residues. The DNA for the CDR3 is TGTGCCTCATGGCGTCGGACTACAGAGTTCCAGGGGGAGGAGACCCAGTACTTC. Translation gives CASWRRTTEFQGEETQYF.

The J gene is TRBJ2-7, the V gene TRBV3-1 (or the pseudogene TRBV3-2); 10 nucleotides match TRBD1. The CDR3 has 16 amino acids. The V gene's germline CDR1 is LGHDT and CDR2 YNNKEL (reference sequence). V shed 4 bases and J 4 bases; nucleotides not matched to a gene: 10. The CDR3, as DNA: TGTGCCAGCAGCCCGGCACCCGGGACAGGGGTTTACGAGCAGTACTTC. It translates to CASSPAPGTGVYEQYF.

This chain joins TRBV5-1 and TRBJ2-7; TRBD2 matches at 10 bases. This CDR3 spans 16 amino acids. Germline lookup yields CDR1 SGHRS and CDR2 YFSETQ. The junction had 6 bases not matched to a gene; V was cut back by 0 bases and J by 3 bases. The CDR3 bases are TGCGCCAGCAGCTTGGCCATAGCGGGGGGCCTCTACGAGCAGTACTTC. It codes for CASSLAIAGGLYEQYF.

This chain links TRBV7-9 with TRBJ2-2, with D possibly matching TRBD2 (5 bases). The length of the CDR3 is 13 residues. Germline V gene lookup returns CDR1 SEHNR and CDR2 FQNEAQ (reference sequence). V was shortened by 5 bases and J by 7 bases, with 11 bases between the two germline ends. The CDR3 reads CASSMRTGGELFF. The CDR3 coding sequence is TGTGCCAGCAGCATGAGGACTGGCGGGGAGCTGTTTTTT.

This chain joins TRBV6-5 and TRBJ1-3; the match to TRBD1 covers 7 bases. The CDR3 covers 14 residues. In germline, CDR1 is MNHEY, CDR2 SVGAGI. The junction had 4 bases not matched to a gene; V was cut back by 6 bases and J by 2 bases. The CDR3 sequence is CASRPTGTGNTIYF. CDR3 sequence (DNA): TGTGCCAGCAGGCCGACAGGGACTGGAAACACCATATATTTT.

The sample holds one count of this clone. CDR3 sequence reads: CASSISGSVTEAFF. Here the CDR3 DNA reads TGTGCCAGCAGTATATCAGGGTCTGTGACTGAAGCTTTCTTT. The V call is TRBV11-2, the J call TRBJ1-1; TRBD1 is a possible D gene (5 bases). CDR1 SGHAT and CDR2 FQNNGV come from the germline V gene. The length of the CDR3 is 14 residues. Deletions cut 6 bases from V and 5 bases from J, with 16 bases between.

The gene calls are TRBV6-5 and TRBJ2-7; 7 nucleotides agree with TRBD1. The CDR3 consists of 15 residues. Per germline, CDR1 MNHEY and CDR2 SVGAGI. V lost 0 bases and J lost 3; bases outside the gene matches: 5. CDR3 DNA sequence: TGTGCCAGCAGTTACTCGGAAACAGGGGACTACGAGCAGTACTTC. Amino acids: CASSYSETGDYEQYF.

This chain uses TRBV6-6 with TRBJ2-7; unclear D gene. Trimming shortened V by 5 bases and J by 0 bases, and 8 bases separated the two germline ends. CDR1 and CDR2 from the germline V gene are MNHNY and SVGAGI (reference sequence). The CDR3 is made up of 13 amino acids. This chain's CDR3 is CASSEPVSYEQYF. In nucleotides, the CDR3 is TGTGCCAGCAGTGAGCCCGTCTCCTACGAGCAGTACTTC.